The sequence of this T cell receptor (beta chain) was determined in a study of lymphopenia after photon versus proton radiotherapy. Findings and limits, study-wide: Proton therapy kept repertoires fairly stable, unlike photons, which gained effector/memory cells. Authors raise, but do not show, better survival with proton therapy. Oligoclonal CD8+ Temra expansion after nadir drove photon patients' diversity drop. Post-nadir TCR diversity decline inversely tracked overall survival among those who died.

Comment on this clone: Its specificity is not known.

Repertoires were generated with immunoSEQ multiplex PCR, while TCRdb's copy carries only in-frame clones and drops some. Among 55,000 to 70,000 clones, just under 95% were seen once, and the ten largest hold 2% to 2.5%. From germline, CDR1 is GTSNPN and CDR2 SVGIG (reference sequence). The CDR3 contains 13 residues. The material was peripheral blood, obtained from a patient treated with photon-based radiotherapy. The chain joins TRBV30 to TRBJ1-3, with D unresolved. This receptor was taken from a woman between 40 and 50 years old with cholangiocarcinoma. The CDR3 loop is CGGKGLPGNTIYF. The CDR3, as DNA: TGTGGAGGAAAAGGTCTCCCTGGAAACACCATATATTTT.